Listed below are T cell receptor beta chains from one sample, sequenced in a study of PD-1 blockade in mismatch repair-deficient tumors. This table comes from immunoSEQ multiplex PCR, and its TCRdb copy is limited to in-frame clones, with some not included. The sample carries about 38,000 clones, approximately 81% recorded once. Source: peripheral blood, taken about 80 weeks after starting pembrolizumab. The receptors here all came from an adult with mismatch repair-deficient cancer. The CDR3 runs from the conserved cysteine through the conserved F or W. A D gene is named only where the DNA matches it firmly. The listing skips clone size in some rows; elsewhere it reads once, few, many or a size class.

abundance	j_gene	v_gene	d_gene	CDR3nt	CDR3aa
.	TRBJ2-1	TRBV2	TRBD2	TGTGCCAGCAGTGAAGAGACTAGCGGGAGGGGGGGGTTCTTC	CASSEETSGRGGFF
.	TRBJ1-2	TRBV6-1	TRBD1	TGTGCCAGCAGTGCTGGACAGGGAGGTAACTATGGCTACACCTTC	CASSAGQGGNYGYTF
.	TRBJ2-7	TRBV11-3	TRBD1	TGTGCCAGCAGCTCGCGGGACAGGGAACAGTACGAGCAGTACTTC	CASSSRDREQYEQYF
.	TRBJ2-7	TRBV9	.	TGTGCCAGCAGCGTAGGGGCAGACACCTACGAGCAGTACTTC	CASSVGADTYEQYF
.	TRBJ1-2	TRBV6-6	.	TGTGCCAGCAGTTCCGGGGAGGACTATGGCTACACCTTC	CASSSGEDYGYTF
.	TRBJ2-7	TRBV11-2	.	TGTGCCAGCAGCCCAAGCGATACCTACGAGCAGTACTTC	CASSPSDTYEQYF
.	TRBJ2-7	TRBV29-1	TRBD1	TGCAGCGTTCAACCCGCAGGGACAGGCCCCTACGAGCAGTACTTC	CSVQPAGTGPYEQYF
.	TRBJ1-1	TRBV5-1	.	TGCGCCAGCAGCTCCCAGGGGCCGAACACTGAAGCTTTCTTT	CASSSQGPNTEAFF
.	TRBJ1-5	TRBV6-1	TRBD1	TGTGCCAGCAGGAGGGGGACAGGGCCAGGTCAGCCCCAGCATTTT	CASRRGTGPGQPQHF
.	TRBJ2-2	TRBV5-1	.	TGCGCCAGCAGCTCGCAGGGGAACACCGGGGAGCTGTTTTTT	CASSSQGNTGELFF
.	TRBJ2-7	TRBV19	.	TGTGCCAGTAGTATGAAGGGGCCAGCCGGGACTTTGGCCTACGAGCAGTACTTC	CASSMKGPAGTLAYEQYF
.	TRBJ2-3	TRBV7-3	.	TGTGCCAGCAGCTTAGAATTGACAGATACGCAGTATTTT	CASSLELTDTQYF
.	TRBJ2-1	TRBV30	.	TGTGCCTGGAGTGTTAATTGGAACAATGAGCAGTTCTTC	CAWSVNWNNEQFF
.	TRBJ2-6	TRBV19	.	TGTGCCAGTAGTTCCCGACTGGTAGGTGGGGCCAACGTCCTGACTTTC	CASSSRLVGGANVLTF
.	TRBJ2-2	TRBV14	TRBD1	TGTGCCAGCAGCCGACAGACAGGGACGGGCACCGGGGAGCTGTTTTTT	CASSRQTGTGTGELFF
.	TRBJ2-1	TRBV6-5	.	TGTGCCAGCGGCCGGGACGCGAACGCGAATGAGCAGTTCTTC	CASGRDANANEQFF
.	TRBJ2-3	TRBV5-6	.	TGTGCCAGCAGCTTGGTAACACTTAAAACAGATACGCAGTATTTT	CASSLVTLKTDTQYF
.	TRBJ2-1	TRBV11-3	.	TGTGCCAGCAGCCCGCCGCTAGGTGGCTCCTACAATGAGCAGTTCTTC	CASSPPLGGSYNEQFF
once	TRBJ2-1	TRBV21-1	.	TGTGCCAGCAGTACAACTAGCGGGAGGGCCCCTTCTGGTTTCTACAATGAGCAGTTCTTC	CASSTTSGRAPSGFYNEQFF
.	TRBJ2-1	TRBV9	TRBD2	TGTGCCAGCAGCATACTGGGGCTAGCGGGATGGGATGAGCAGTTCTTC	CASSILGLAGWDEQFF
.	TRBJ1-5	TRBV28	.	TGTGCCAGCGGCAGGGTTGCGCGGGATCAGCCCCAGCATTTT	CASGRVARDQPQHF
once	TRBJ1-4	TRBV10-3	.	TGTGCCATGGCAGGAGCAACTAATGAAAAACTGTTTTTT	CAMAGATNEKLFF
.	TRBJ2-5	TRBV2	TRBD1	TGTGCCAGCAGTAAACCGGGACAGGGAACGGTTGGGATGGGGGAGACCCAGTACTTC	CASSKPGQGTVGMGETQYF
.	TRBJ2-1	TRBV19	.	TGTGCCAGTAGTCTACGGCGGGTCTCCTACAATGAGCAGTTCTTC	CASSLRRVSYNEQFF
.	TRBJ1-5	TRBV15	.	TGTGCCACCAGTAGCGATGGCCGATCTAATCAGCCCCAGCATTTT	CATSSDGRSNQPQHF
few	TRBJ2-5	TRBV19	TRBD1	TGTGCCAGTAGTATTCTCGGGACAGGGAGACTCCAAGAGACCCAGTACTTC	CASSILGTGRLQETQYF
.	TRBJ2-7	TRBV7-9	TRBD1	TGTGCCAGCAGCTTTACCGGGACAGCAGTCGAGCAGTACTTC	CASSFTGTAVEQYF
medium-sized	TRBJ1-5	TRBV4-1	.	TGCGCCAGCAGCCAAGTCCTTCATCAGCCCCAGCATTTT	CASSQVLHQPQHF
.	TRBJ2-6	TRBV7-9	.	TGTGCCAGCAGCTTATTAGTGACTGGGGGTTCTGGGGCCAACGTCCTGACTTTC	CASSLLVTGGSGANVLTF
.	TRBJ2-3	TRBV6-4	.	TGTGCCAGCAGTGACCTGGCGGATTCTAGCACAGATACGCAGTATTTT	CASSDLADSSTDTQYF
.	TRBJ1-2	TRBV28	.	TGTGCCAGCAGCAAACCCGCAACAGGGGGCTACACCTTC	CASSKPATGGYTF
.	TRBJ2-2	TRBV10-3	TRBD1	TGTGCCATCAGTACGAGGGGGGCACAGGGGGCCGGAGACACCGGGGAGCTGTTTTTT	CAISTRGAQGAGDTGELFF
.	TRBJ1-2	TRBV28	TRBD1	TGTGCCAGCAGAAGTCCCATACAGGGGAAGGGCTACACCTTC	CASRSPIQGKGYTF
.	TRBJ2-7	TRBV6-5	.	TGTGCCAGCAGTTATAGCCTTAGCTCCTACGAGCAGTACTTC	CASSYSLSSYEQYF
.	TRBJ2-7	TRBV7-2	TRBD2	TGTGCCAGCAGCCCCGGACTAGCGGGAGACGAGCAGTACTTC	CASSPGLAGDEQYF
.	TRBJ1-3	TRBV9	.	TGTGCCAGCAGCGTTCGAGGTGGGCCGTCTGGAAACACCATATATTTT	CASSVRGGPSGNTIYF
.	TRBJ2-5	TRBV7-9	TRBD2	TGTGCCAGCAGGAAAGTGGGAGGGGAAGAGACCCAGTACTTC	CASRKVGGEETQYF
.	TRBJ1-5	TRBV6-6	TRBD1	TGTGCCAGCAGAGGACAGGGGGTTGGTAGCAATCAGCCCCAGCATTTT	CASRGQGVGSNQPQHF
.	TRBJ2-7	TRBV4-2	.	TGTGCCAGCAGCCAAGAACCCGAGAGTGTTTACGAGCAGTACTTC	CASSQEPESVYEQYF
.	TRBJ2-2	TRBV27	.	TGTGCCAGCAGTTTATCGGGGAGCGGGGAGCTGTTTTTT	CASSLSGSGELFF
.	TRBJ2-3	TRBV6-4	.	TGTGCCAGGGGGGGCACCACAGATACGCAGTATTTT	CARGGTTDTQYF
.	TRBJ2-2	TRBV6-1	TRBD1	TGTGCCAGCAGTGGGGGGACAGGGAACACCGGGGAGCTGTTTTTT	CASSGGTGNTGELFF
once	TRBJ2-4	TRBV27	.	TGTGCCAGCAGTTTACGGCCACCTATACCATCAGCCAAAAACATTCAGTACTTC	CASSLRPPIPSAKNIQYF
once	TRBJ2-1	TRBV4-3	.	TGCGCCAGCAGTTCGGTACACCGCTCCTACAATGAGCAGTTCTTC	CASSSVHRSYNEQFF
.	TRBJ1-1	TRBV20-1	.	TGCAGTGCCAGGACAGCCACTGAAGCTTTCTTT	CSARTATEAFF
.	TRBJ2-7	TRBV7-2	TRBD1	TGTGCCAGCAGTGGGGTCGGGACAGGGCCGTACGAGCAGTACTTC	CASSGVGTGPYEQYF
few	TRBJ2-2	TRBV30	.	TGTGCCTGGAGTGTACGATCCGGGGAGCTGTTTTTT	CAWSVRSGELFF
.	TRBJ1-3	TRBV7-2	TRBD1	TGTGCCAGCAGTCGCTTTTTTCAGGGGGCGCCCCCTTACTCTTTT	CASSRFFQGAPPYSF
.	TRBJ2-1	TRBV5-4	TRBD1	TGTGCCAGCAGCCAATCAGGGGGCCGCGGGGTTAATGAGCAGTTCTTC	CASSQSGGRGVNEQFF
once	TRBJ1-4	TRBV7-6	.	TGTGCCAGCAGCCGCGATCCGAGGGCTAATGAAAAACTGTTTTTT	CASSRDPRANEKLFF
.	TRBJ1-1	TRBV5-6	.	TGTGCCAGCAAGGCGGGCAGGAAGATGAACACTGAAGCTTTCTTT	CASKAGRKMNTEAFF
.	TRBJ2-1	TRBV11-3	.	TGTGCCAGCAAGGGGGATTCAAATGAGCAGTTCTTC	CASKGDSNEQFF
once	TRBJ2-7	TRBV27	TRBD1	TGTGCCAGCAGTCCCCGAAAGAGGGGGCCTAGTTTGTACTCCTACGAGCAGTACTTC	CASSPRKRGPSLYSYEQYF
.	TRBJ2-5	TRBV7-8	.	TGTGCCAGCAGCTTAGCAGGCACGGACGGCGGGGAGACCCAGTACTTC	CASSLAGTDGGETQYF
.	TRBJ1-1	TRBV5-1	.	TGCGCCAGCAGCTTGAGCAACACTGAAGCTTTCTTT	CASSLSNTEAFF
.	TRBJ1-2	TRBV11-3	TRBD1	TGTGCCAGCAGCATGGACAGGTTTGGCTACACCTTC	CASSMDRFGYTF
.	TRBJ1-2	TRBV5-1	.	TGCGCCAGCAGCTTGGGTCAGAGATTTAATGGCTACACCTTC	CASSLGQRFNGYTF